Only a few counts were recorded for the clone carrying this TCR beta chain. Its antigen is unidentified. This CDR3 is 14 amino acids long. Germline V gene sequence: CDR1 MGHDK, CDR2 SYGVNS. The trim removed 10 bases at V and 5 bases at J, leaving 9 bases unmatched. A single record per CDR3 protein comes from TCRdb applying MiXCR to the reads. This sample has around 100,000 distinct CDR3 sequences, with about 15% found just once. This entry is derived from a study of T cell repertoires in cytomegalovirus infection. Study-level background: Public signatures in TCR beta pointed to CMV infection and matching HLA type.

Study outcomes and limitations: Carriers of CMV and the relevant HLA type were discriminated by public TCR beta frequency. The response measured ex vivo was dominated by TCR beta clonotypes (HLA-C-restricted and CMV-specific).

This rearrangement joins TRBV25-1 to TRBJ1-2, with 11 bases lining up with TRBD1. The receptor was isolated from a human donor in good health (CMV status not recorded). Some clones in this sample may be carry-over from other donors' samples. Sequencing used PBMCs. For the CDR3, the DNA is TGTGCCACCCTGGGCGGGACAGGGGGTTATGGCTACACCTTC. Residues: CATLGGTGGYGYTF.